This T cell receptor (beta chain) was sequenced for a study of CD8 T cells in ankylosing spondylitis. Findings of the study overall: Blood of patients with ankylosing spondylitis appeared to be characterized by a TCR beta motif of several highly homologous variants.

This clonotype has ten or more counts. Its antigen is as yet unknown. V lost 9 bases and J 6 bases, leaving 14 bases between the germline ends. Germline loops: CDR1 MNHEY, CDR2 SMNVEV (reference sequence). The CDR3 spans 13 residues. TCRdb itself ran the 5' RACE reads through MiXCR, one entry per CDR3 protein. The data hold about 450,000 distinct CDR3 sequences, with about 24% observed a single time. This clonotype was sampled from a male donor with ankylosing spondylitis. The chain recombines TRBV27 with TRBJ2-2; D uncertain. What was sequenced was blood, either unsorted or a sorted T cell fraction (not recorded which). The CDR3 bases are TGTGCCAGTAGAATTCGGGTCTCCGGGGAGCTGTTTTTT. Translated, it gives CASRIRVSGELFF.